This T cell receptor (beta chain) was found in a study of cytomegalovirus exposure and HLA in healthy donors. Overall study findings and caveats: According to a later analysis, TCR clusters from the first cohort tended to co-occur in the 120 or so validation repertoires. Specificity for CMV antigens was confirmed in vitro for three of the CMV-associated chains.

Sequenced by immunoSEQ multiplex PCR; TCRdb stores in-frame clones only, minus some. The sample includes about 130,000 clones, around nine tenths of them seen just once. The CDR3 contains 16 residues. The V and J ends lost 0 bases and 7 bases, in that order; junction bases with no gene match: 3. Germline values: CDR1 LGHNA, CDR2 YNFKEQ. Regarding this clone: What it binds is not known.

The specimen sequenced was PBMCs. The gene calls are TRBV4-2 and TRBJ2-3; TRBD2 aligns across 14 bases. The source of this sequence is a woman aged 18-29 years in good health and CMV-seronegative. This CDR3 reads CASSQDRTSGRYTQYF. CDR3 coding DNA: TGTGCCAGCAGCCAAGATAGGACTAGCGGGAGGTATACGCAGTATTTT.